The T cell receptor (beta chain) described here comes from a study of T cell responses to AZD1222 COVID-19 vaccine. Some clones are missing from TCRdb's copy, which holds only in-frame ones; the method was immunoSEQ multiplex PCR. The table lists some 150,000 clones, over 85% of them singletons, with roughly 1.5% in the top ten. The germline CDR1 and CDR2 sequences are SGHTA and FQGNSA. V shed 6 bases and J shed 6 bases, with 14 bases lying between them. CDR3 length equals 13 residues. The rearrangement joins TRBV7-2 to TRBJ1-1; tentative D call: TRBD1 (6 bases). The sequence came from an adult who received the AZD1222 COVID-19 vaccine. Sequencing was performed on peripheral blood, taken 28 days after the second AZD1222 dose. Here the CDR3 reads CASRPQGLAEAFF. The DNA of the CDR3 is TGTGCCAGCAGGCCACAGGGTTTGGCTGAAGCTTTCTTT.